These T cell receptor beta chains were read from a single sample in a study of response to subunit inactivated influenza vaccine. A single record per CDR3 protein comes from TCRdb applying MiXCR to the RT-PCR reads. Among 450,000 to 600,000 distinct CDR3 sequences listed, about 8% were seen once. The sequences come from PBMCs from blood, collected roughly 24 months after vaccination. The receptors were sampled from a man aged 45 to 75 who received an inactivated influenza vaccine. The CDR3 runs from the conserved cysteine through the conserved F or W. D genes are given only for firm matches. The size entry is marked missing in some rows and otherwise reads once, few, many or a size class.

d_call cdr3_length j_call clone_size v_call cdr3_nt cdr3_aa
TRBD1 18 TRBJ1-2 . TRBV11-1 TGTGCCAGCAGCTTAGGGGGACGCTTGGGACAGGGGGCTGGTGGCTACACCTTC CASSLGGRLGQGAGGYTF
. 14 TRBJ1-1 few TRBV10-3 TGTGCCATCAGTGAGAAGGGAGAGAACACTGAAGCTTTCTTT CAISEKGENTEAFF
. 17 TRBJ2-2 few TRBV20-1 TGCAGTGCTAGACCAACGGACTACGAGGACTACACCGGGGAGCTGTTTTTT CSARPTDYEDYTGELFF
. 12 TRBJ2-2 few TRBV20-1 TGCAGTGCTAGTTGGCAGCCCGGGGAGCTGTTTTTT CSASWQPGELFF
TRBD1 14 TRBJ1-2 . TRBV5-1 TGCGCCAGCAGCACGGACAGGGGGCTGAGTGGCTACACCTTC CASSTDRGLSGYTF
TRBD2 14 TRBJ2-3 few TRBV12-3/TRBV12-4 TGTGCCAGCAGTTTCAGTACTAGCGCAGATACGCAGTATTTT CASSFSTSADTQYF
. 15 TRBJ2-3 few TRBV28 TGTGCCAGCGACGGGCCGAGGGGTGGCACAGATACGCAGTATTTT CASDGPRGGTDTQYF
. 16 TRBJ2-7 few TRBV4-1 TGCGCCAGCAGCCTCCTCCCCGGGGGTAGCTCCTACGAGCAGTACTTC CASSLLPGGSSYEQYF
TRBD1 15 TRBJ2-5 . TRBV24-1 TGTGCCACCAGTGATTTACCGGGACAGCAAGAGACCCAGTACTTC CATSDLPGQQETQYF
. 16 TRBJ2-2 few TRBV24-1 TGTGCCACCAGTGAAAGACCGGGACTCCACACCGGGGAGCTGTTTTTT CATSERPGLHTGELFF
. 15 TRBJ2-1 . TRBV20-1 TGCAGTGCTAGAGATCGGTGGGGGAGTTACAATGAGCAGTTCTTC CSARDRWGSYNEQFF
. 14 TRBJ2-4 few TRBV20-1 TGCAGTGCTAGCTCTCGAGGGGCCGGAAACATTCAGTACTTC CSASSRGAGNIQYF
TRBD1 17 TRBJ2-7 . TRBV7-8 TGTGCCAGCAGCTTAGTAGGCGGGACAGGGATCGGCTACGAGCAGTACTTC CASSLVGGTGIGYEQYF
. 11 TRBJ2-1 few TRBV29-1 TGCAGCATCTACAGGGTTGATGAGCAGTTCTTC CSIYRVDEQFF
TRBD2 15 TRBJ2-5 . TRBV7-9 TGTGCCAGCAGCTGGACTAGCGGGAACCAAGAGACCCAGTACTTC CASSWTSGNQETQYF
. 15 TRBJ1-2 . TRBV12-3/TRBV12-4 TGTGCCAGCACTACCCCGACGGGGGGATCCTTCGGCTACACCTTC CASTTPTGGSFGYTF
. 16 TRBJ2-2 . TRBV5-1 TGCGCCAGCAGCTTGGGTCGCAGACCTAACACCGGGGAGCTGTTTTTT CASSLGRRPNTGELFF
. 15 TRBJ1-5 many TRBV20-1 TGCAGTGCTAGACAGGCATCCCATAGCAATCAGCCCCAGCATTTT CSARQASHSNQPQHF
TRBD2 15 TRBJ2-3 few TRBV29-1 TGCAGCGTGGGTGGTAGCGGGAGAGGCACAGATACGCAGTATTTT CSVGGSGRGTDTQYF
. 16 TRBJ1-2 few TRBV6-1 TGTGCCAGTAGACCTCTCCGGGCCACCGCTAACTATGGCTACACCTTC CASRPLRATANYGYTF
. 14 TRBJ1-1 . TRBV5-5 TGTGCCAGCAGCTGGTTCGGGGAATTGACTGAAGCTTTCTTT CASSWFGELTEAFF
. 16 TRBJ1-1 . TRBV5-1 TGCGCCAGCAGTTCCCCCGGGACGGCTATGAACACTGAAGCTTTCTTT CASSSPGTAMNTEAFF
TRBD1 15 TRBJ1-6 few TRBV11-2 TGTGCCAGCAGCATCGGACAGGGACGTAATTCACCCCTCCACTTT CASSIGQGRNSPLHF
. 12 TRBJ2-7 many TRBV29-1 TGCAGCGCCCTCGGGGGCACGTACGAGCAGTACTTC CSALGGTYEQYF